This T cell receptor (beta chain) was captured in a study of shared clonotypes between healthy human individuals. Whole-study context: Donors were a couple of women and a few men aged 18 to 49. Three plates each covered CD4 naive and memory; CD8 naive two, CD8 memory one. Regarding the study as a whole: How much donors shared clonotypes was expected to be affected by sequencing depth.

The CDR3 has 16 residues. The V gene's germline CDR1 is MNHEY and CDR2 SMNVEV (reference sequence). Deletions cut 6 bases from V and 2 bases from J, with 17 bases between. Authors' data handling: ImmunoSEQ yielded junction-only sequences lacking quality scores, so filtering differed. TCRdb's copy holds only in-frame clones and misses some; the assay was immunoSEQ multiplex PCR. For V, J and clone size, that table is used; D and trimming come from the DNA. This table has about 2.5 million clones, about nine tenths appearing once. Worth noting for this clone: The antigen is undetermined.

This TCR derives from a man between 18 and 29 years old in good health. Some clones in this sample may be carry-over from other donors' samples. The rearrangement uses TRBV27 and TRBJ2-1; D remains unclear. Specimen: naive CD4+ T cells from PBMCs. Specified subset: CD45RA+ positively selected. CDR3 in DNA: TGTGCCAGCAGCCATTTTGACTGGAATCCCTACAATGAGCAGTTCTTC. This translates into CASSHFDWNPYNEQFF.